This TCR beta chain was captured in a study of beta chain features in type 1 diabetes. Findings and limits, study-wide: The naive, central memory and Treg TCRB repertoires looked more alike in patients than they did in healthy donors. Possibly, sequencing cDNA over-represented cells that had high TCR expression levels. Individuals with type 1 diabetes displayed fewer insertions and more deletions at VDJ junctions.

V was clipped by 3 bases and J by 3 bases; unmatched bases: 7. Germline values: CDR1 SGHVS, CDR2 FNYEAQ. This CDR3 has 16 residues. The authors reverse transcribed all of the isolated RNA, so sequencing captured expressed TCRB transcripts. Sequencing was performed with immunoSEQ multiplex PCR; in TCRdb, only in-frame clones are kept and a portion is missing. The top ten clones hold approximately 0.087% of a sample with just over 600,000 clones, 15% to 18% of them seen once. This clone was picked up a small number of times. Its antigen remains unknown. This clonotype originated in a man younger than 35 in good health. The V call is TRBV7-6, the J call TRBJ2-5; TRBD2 matches 10 bases. The sample consisted of naive CD4+ T cells from blood. The CDR3 protein is CASSFSASGGKETQYF. In DNA form, the CDR3 reads TGTGCCAGCAGCTTCTCGGCTAGCGGGGGAAAAGAGACCCAGTACTTC.